These 4 T cell receptor beta chains were sequenced from one sample in a study of blood T cell repertoires in COVID-19. The repertoire was sequenced with immunoSEQ multiplex PCR; TCRdb's copy has only in-frame clones and lacks some. Of about 110,000 clones in the sample, 76% are singletons; the top ten hold around 4%. Sequenced: peripheral blood. The source is an elderly woman with acute or convalescent COVID-19.

This clone was seen just once. The rearrangement links TRBV11-2 to TRBJ2-1; D perhaps matches TRBD2 (5 bases). The V gene's germline CDR1 is SGHAT and CDR2 FQNNGV. V was trimmed by 5 bases and J by 7 bases, leaving 12 bases between them. The CDR3 contains 13 residues. The CDR3 reads CASSRTRVNEQFF. CDR3 coding DNA: TGTGCCAGCAGCCGCACTAGGGTGAATGAGCAGTTCTTC.

This chain links TRBV6-5 with TRBJ2-5, with TRBD1 matching 10 bases. The CDR3 has 14 residues. J gave up 5 bases and V 7 bases, and 7 bases lay outside the gene matches. Germline assignment: CDR1 MNHEY and CDR2 SVGAGI. The CDR3 bases are TGTGCCAGCAATAGACAGGGGGCGCGGGAGACCCAGTACTTC. This gives the protein CASNRQGARETQYF.

The chain combines TRBV6-5 with TRBJ1-5; no clear D. The CDR3 covers 14 residues. Germline CDR1 reads MNHEY; CDR2 reads SVGAGI. V lost 5 bases to trimming and J lost 3 bases, with 11 bases between them. CDR3 loop: CASSTENFNQPQHF. The DNA for the CDR3 is TGTGCCAGCAGTACGGAGAACTTCAATCAGCCCCAGCATTTT.

V and J are TRBV7-7 and TRBJ2-3; 12 nucleotides match TRBD2. The CDR3 consists of 15 residues. CDR1 is SSHAT, CDR2 FNYEAQ, per germline (reference sequence). CDR3 loop: CANSLGLAGSNTQYF. The CDR3 DNA is TGTGCTAACAGCTTAGGACTAGCGGGGAGTAATACGCAGTATTTT.